These 22 T cell receptor beta chains were sequenced from one sample in a study of early T cells in non-severe SARS-CoV-2 infection. TCRdb recomputed calls from the 5' RACE reads with MiXCR, one row per CDR3 protein. The sample has approximately 52,000 distinct CDR3 sequences, approximately 8% seen once. The sample taken for sequencing was whole blood. The receptors were gathered from an adult who was a healthcare worker with PCR-confirmed SARS-CoV-2 infection or an uninfected control (not recorded which).

The chain is built from TRBV7-9 and TRBJ1-2, with 11 bases aligning to TRBD1. This CDR3 region has 18 residues. Germline V gives CDR1 SEHNR, CDR2 FQNEAQ (reference sequence). V gave up 4 bases and J gave up 7 bases; unmatched junction bases: 17. CDR3 DNA: TGTGCCAGCAGCTCAGGACCTGGCGGGACAGGGGGGCATAGTGGCTACACCTTC. Translating it yields CASSSGPGGTGGHSGYTF.

The genes are TRBV7-9 and TRBJ2-3; D tentatively fits TRBD1 or TRBD2 (5 bases each). V was shortened by 8 bases and J by 4 bases, with 13 bases between the two germline ends. CDR1 is SEHNR, CDR2 FQNEAQ, per germline (reference sequence). The CDR3 extends over 13 amino acids. Here the CDR3 DNA reads TGTGCCAGCGTGGGGGATTACTCAGATACGCAGTATTTT. This encodes CASVGDYSDTQYF.

This clonotype was recorded at least ten times. The chain employs TRBV29-1 and TRBJ1-4; D not certain. The germline V gene encodes CDR1 SQVTM and CDR2 ANQGSEA. This CDR3 is built from 12 residues. Trimming removed 4 bases from V and 7 bases from J, with 10 bases in between. CDR3 loop: CSVGRIGEKLFF. CDR3 in DNA: TGCAGCGTTGGGAGGATAGGTGAAAAACTGTTTTTT.

At least ten counts were recorded for this clonotype. V gene TRBV19 combines with J gene TRBJ1-4; TRBD1 matches at 8 bases. This CDR3 has 14 amino acids. The trim removed 6 bases at V and 3 bases at J, leaving 3 bases unmatched. Germline CDR1 and CDR2: LNHDA and SQIVND (reference sequence). Here the CDR3 DNA reads TGTGCCAGTAGGAGACAGGGGCCTAATGAAAAACTGTTTTTT. Residues: CASRRQGPNEKLFF.

This clonotype has just a few counts. The CDR3 DNA sequence: TGTGCCAGCAGCTTAGCCTCTCCAGATAACTATGGCTACACCTTC. As protein: CASSLASPDNYGYTF. The rearrangement links TRBV7-9 to TRBJ1-2; no clear D. CDR1 is SEHNR and CDR2 is FQNEAQ in the germline V gene (reference sequence). CDR3 length: 15 residues. V lost 0 bases and J lost 1, with 9 bases in between. The whole variable domain, filled in from reference TRBV7-9 and TRBJ1-2, reads DTGVSQNPRHKITKRGQNVTFRCDPISEHNRLYWYRQTLGQGPEFLTYFQNEAQLEKSRLLSDRFSAERPKGSFSTLEIQRTEQGDSAMYLCASSLASPDNYGYTFGSGTRLTVV.

This clonotype was counted many times. The chain combines TRBV29-1 with TRBJ1-3; no definite D call. The CDR3 has 14 residues. Per the germline V gene, CDR1 is SQVTM and CDR2 is ANQGSEA. The V and J ends lost 2 bases and 0 bases respectively, with 8 bases between them. The chain's CDR3 is CSVEHPSSGNTIYF. The CDR3 DNA reads TGCAGCGTTGAACATCCTTCCTCTGGAAACACCATATATTTT. The full variable domain, completed using reference TRBV29-1 and TRBJ1-3, is SAVISQKPSRDICQRGTSLTIQCQVDSQVTMMFWYRQQPGQSLTLIATANQGSEATYESGFVIDKFPISRPNLTFSTLTVSNMSPEDSSIYLCSVEHPSSGNTIYFGEGSWLTVV.

This clonotype occurred many times. This chain connects TRBV19 to TRBJ2-5; a weak D match, TRBD1 (6 bases). This CDR3 is 14 amino acids long. Germline V gene lookup returns CDR1 LNHDA and CDR2 SQIVND (reference sequence). With 1 base removed from V and 2 bases from J, the gap between germline ends came to 8 bases. In DNA form, the CDR3 reads TGTGCCAGTAGTATAGGTAGGGGGCAAGAGACCCAGTACTTC. Residues: CASSIGRGQETQYF.

This clonotype was observed a few times. The chain is built from TRBV28 and TRBJ1-5; 7 positions agree with TRBD1. The CDR3 consists of 13 residues. V lost 11 bases and J lost 7; bases outside the gene matches: 11. From germline, CDR1 is MDHEN and CDR2 SYDVKM. CDR3 protein: CAGRRGLGQPQHF. CDR3 sequence (DNA): TGTGCCGGCCGTAGGGGGCTGGGGCAGCCCCAGCATTTT.

Only a few counts were recorded for this clonotype. The chain recombines TRBV28 with TRBJ1-1; 9 nucleotides align to TRBD1. V shed 6 bases, J shed 4 bases, and the junction held 6 bases outside the gene matches. Per the germline V gene, CDR1 is MDHEN and CDR2 is SYDVKM. This CDR3 is 14 amino acids long. The DNA of the CDR3 is TGTGCCAGCAGCCCAGACAGGGGGGTCACTGAAGCTTTCTTT. It specifies CASSPDRGVTEAFF.

V is TRBV4-1 and J is TRBJ2-2; D is uncertain. Trimming took 4 bases from V and 3 from J, leaving 15 bases between them. Germline assignment: CDR1 MGHRA and CDR2 YSYEKL. The CDR3 is 16 amino acids. CDR3 in DNA: TGCGCCAGCAGCCCGACACTCTCAAAGGACACCGGGGAGCTGTTTTTT. Amino acid sequence: CASSPTLSKDTGELFF.

This clonotype was seen a handful of times. This chain connects TRBV28 to TRBJ1-2; D is ambiguous. The CDR3 has 12 residues. The germline V gene encodes CDR1 MDHEN and CDR2 SYDVKM. V was cut by 8 bases and J by 3 bases, with 10 bases left in between. The CDR3 loop reads CASGRAYYGYTF. CDR3 in DNA: TGTGCCAGCGGACGGGCCTACTATGGCTACACCTTC.

The rearrangement links TRBV28 to TRBJ1-1; no reliable D call. The CDR3 is 12 amino acids. V lost 7 bases and J lost 4, with 10 bases in between. Germline assignment: CDR1 MDHEN and CDR2 SYDVKM. This CDR3 reads CASTAPLTEAFF. CDR3 coding DNA: TGTGCCAGCACCGCTCCCCTCACTGAAGCTTTCTTT.

Only a few counts were recorded for this clonotype. The chain combines TRBV28 with TRBJ1-5; no firm D call. Trimming removed 2 bases at V and 0 bases at J, with 5 bases between. Germline V gene sequence: CDR1 MDHEN, CDR2 SYDVKM. The CDR3 contains 14 residues. The CDR3 is CASSLGSSNQPQHF. The CDR3 bases are TGTGCCAGCAGTTTAGGAAGTAGCAATCAGCCCCAGCATTTT.

This clonotype was detected only a few times. This chain joins TRBV20-1 and TRBJ1-2, with 7 bases that match TRBD1. The J segment lost 8 bases and the V segment lost 0 bases, leaving 6 bases of the junction unmatched. The CDR3 sequence is 13 residues long. Per germline, CDR1 DFQATT and CDR2 SNEGSKA (reference sequence). This chain's CDR3 is CSARDTTGDGYTF. CDR3 nucleotide sequence: TGCAGTGCTAGAGATACAACAGGGGACGGCTACACCTTC.

V and J are TRBV5-1 and TRBJ1-6; tentatively, D is TRBD1 (5 bases). The CDR3 runs to 13 residues. Trimming shortened V by 4 bases and J by 10 bases, and 12 bases separated the two germline ends. Germline V lookup: CDR1 SGHRS, CDR2 YFSETQ. CDR3 sequence: CASSLARDSPLHF. The CDR3 region has the DNA TGCGCCAGCAGCCTGGCCAGGGACTCACCCCTCCACTTT.

There are many counts of this clonotype. V usage is TRBV7-9 and J usage is TRBJ1-2, with no clear D. V shed 1 base and J shed 4 bases, with 7 bases lying between them. Germline V gives CDR1 SEHNR, CDR2 FQNEAQ (reference sequence). The CDR3 length is 13 residues. The CDR3 DNA follows: TGTGCCAGCAGCTTAGAAGTTCTCTATGGCTACACCTTC. Its translation is CASSLEVLYGYTF.

There are a few counts of this clonotype. J is TRBJ2-7 and V is TRBV9, with TRBD2 identical over 10 bases. Germline CDR1 SGDLS, CDR2 YYNGEE. The CDR3 runs to 14 residues. V trimming: 5 bases; J trimming: 2 bases; junction bases outside the gene matches: 4. Here the CDR3 DNA reads TGTGCCAGCAGTAAACTAGCGGGGCCCTACGAGCAGTACTTC. Its protein product is CASSKLAGPYEQYF. The entire variable domain, with the rest obtained from reference TRBV9 and TRBJ2-7, is as follows: DSGVTQTPKHLITATGQRVTLRCSPRSGDLSVYWYQQSLDQGLQFLIQYYNGEERAKGNILERFSAQQFPDLHSELNLSSLELGDSALYFCASSKLAGPYEQYFGPGTRLTVT.

This clonotype was found many times. The rearrangement links TRBV20-1 to TRBJ2-1; D unclear. There are 16 residues in the CDR3. The germline gives CDR1 DFQATT, CDR2 SNEGSKA (reference sequence). V was cut by 3 bases and J by 0 bases, with 15 bases left in between. DNA of the CDR3: TGCAGTGCTAGGGGCTCCCGCTCTGGCTCCTACAATGAGCAGTTCTTC. It translates to CSARGSRSGSYNEQFF.

This clonotype has only a few counts. V usage is TRBV18 and J usage is TRBJ2-3, with D unclear. This CDR3 spans 13 amino acids. Per the germline V gene, CDR1 is KGHSH and CDR2 is LQKENI. Trimming took 3 bases from V and 6 from J, leaving 10 bases between them. The CDR3 loop is CASSPYGSDTQYF. The CDR3 bases are TGTGCCAGCTCACCTTACGGTTCTGATACGCAGTATTTT. The full variable domain, with the rest looked up from reference TRBV18 and TRBJ2-3, is NAGVMQNPRHLVRRRGQEARLRCSPMKGHSHVYWYRQLPEEGLKFMVYLQKENIIDESGMPKERFSAEFPKEGPSILRIQQVVRGDSAAYFCASSPYGSDTQYFGPGTRLTVL.

This clonotype was observed a few times. The rearrangement links TRBV20-1 to TRBJ1-1, with unresolved D. V gave up 1 base and J gave up 1 base, with 10 bases separating them. Germline V gives CDR1 DFQATT, CDR2 SNEGSKA (reference sequence). There are 14 residues in the CDR3. CDR3 DNA sequence: TGCAGTGCTAGAGGACACAACTCGAACACTGAAGCTTTCTTT. It is translated as CSARGHNSNTEAFF.

The chain carries TRBV27 and TRBJ2-2; D not resolved. Germline V lookup: CDR1 MNHEY, CDR2 SMNVEV (reference sequence). The length of the CDR3 is 12 residues. V dropped 1 base and J dropped 8 bases, with 5 bases sitting between them. Here the CDR3 DNA reads TGTGCCAGCAGTTTATGGCAGGGGGAGCTGTTTTTT. It encodes CASSLWQGELFF.

Many counts were recorded for this clonotype. V usage is TRBV3-1 and J usage is TRBJ2-3; either TRBD1 or TRBD2 may supply D (5 bases each). Trimming stripped 4 bases from V and 10 bases from J, with 12 bases between. This CDR3 is built from 12 residues. The germline V gene encodes CDR1 LGHDT and CDR2 YNNKEL (reference sequence). The CDR3 protein is CASSPEGNAQYF. CDR3 coding DNA: TGTGCCAGCAGCCCCGAGGGGAATGCGCAGTATTTT.